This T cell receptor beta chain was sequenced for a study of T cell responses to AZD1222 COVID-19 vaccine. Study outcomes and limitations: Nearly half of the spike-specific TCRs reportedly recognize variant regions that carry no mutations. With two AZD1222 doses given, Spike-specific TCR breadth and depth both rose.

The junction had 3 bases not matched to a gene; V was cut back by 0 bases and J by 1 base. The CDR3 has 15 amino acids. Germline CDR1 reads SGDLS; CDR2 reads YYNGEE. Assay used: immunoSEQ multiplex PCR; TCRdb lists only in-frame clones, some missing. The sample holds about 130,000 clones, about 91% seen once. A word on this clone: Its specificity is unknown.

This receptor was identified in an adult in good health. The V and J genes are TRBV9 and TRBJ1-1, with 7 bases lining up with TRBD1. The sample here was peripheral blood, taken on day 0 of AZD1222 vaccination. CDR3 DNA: TGTGCCAGCAGCGTAGGGGGACAGACGAACACTGAAGCTTTCTTT. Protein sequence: CASSVGGQTNTEAFF. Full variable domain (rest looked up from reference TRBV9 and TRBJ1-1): DSGVTQTPKHLITATGQRVTLRCSPRSGDLSVYWYQQSLDQGLQFLIQYYNGEERAKGNILERFSAQQFPDLHSELNLSSLELGDSALYFCASSVGGQTNTEAFFGQGTRLTVV.